This entry describes one T cell receptor beta chain. Repertoires were generated with immunoSEQ multiplex PCR, while TCRdb's copy carries only in-frame clones and drops some. This sample yields 90,000 to 100,000 clones, of which 89% are seen a single time; more than 5% belongs to the top ten. The CDR3 consists of 15 residues. The V gene lost 4 bases and the J gene lost 10 bases, with 17 bases spanning the gap. Looked up from germline, CDR1 is SGHAT and CDR2 is FQDESV (reference sequence). These data belong to a study of blood T cell repertoires in COVID-19. Seattle enrolled patients during active infection and tracked them longitudinally.

This rearrangement joins TRBV11-1 to TRBJ1-6; D gene uncertain. Sequencing was done on a sample of peripheral blood. This sequence originates from a man in his fifties or sixties with COVID-19, enrolled during active disease. CDR3 in DNA: TGTGCCAGCAGCTCCCCCACCGGATCAGGATCACCCCTCCACTTT. Its translation is CASSSPTGSGSPLHF.